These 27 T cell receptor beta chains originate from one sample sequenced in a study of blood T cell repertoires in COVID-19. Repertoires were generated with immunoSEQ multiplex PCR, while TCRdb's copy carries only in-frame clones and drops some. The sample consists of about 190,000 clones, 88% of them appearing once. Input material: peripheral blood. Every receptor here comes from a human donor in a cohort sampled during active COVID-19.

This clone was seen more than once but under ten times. Here the CDR3 reads CASSLYSLNSPLHF. As DNA, the CDR3 is TGTGCCAGCAGTTTATACTCCCTAAATTCACCCCTCCACTTT. The rearrangement links TRBV27 to TRBJ1-6; D gene uncertain. The length of the CDR3 is 14 residues. V was cut by 1 base and J by 7 bases, with 8 bases left in between. Germline V gene sequence: CDR1 MNHEY, CDR2 SMNVEV (reference sequence).

The CDR3 nucleotides read TGTGCCAGCAGTAGCGGGACTCGCCCCTACGAGCAGTACTTC. Protein: CASSSGTRPYEQYF. The V call is TRBV27, the J call TRBJ2-7; 7 bases map to TRBD2. This CDR3 comprises 14 residues. Per the germline V gene, CDR1 is MNHEY and CDR2 is SMNVEV (reference sequence). With V trimmed by 5 bases and J by 2 bases, 6 bases remained unmatched.

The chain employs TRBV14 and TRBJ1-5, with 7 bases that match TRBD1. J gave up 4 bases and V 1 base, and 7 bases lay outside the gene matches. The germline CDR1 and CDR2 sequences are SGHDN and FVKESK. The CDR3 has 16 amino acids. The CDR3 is CASSQVRAGGNQPQHF. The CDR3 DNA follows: TGTGCCAGCAGCCAAGTACGCGCAGGGGGAAATCAGCCCCAGCATTTT.

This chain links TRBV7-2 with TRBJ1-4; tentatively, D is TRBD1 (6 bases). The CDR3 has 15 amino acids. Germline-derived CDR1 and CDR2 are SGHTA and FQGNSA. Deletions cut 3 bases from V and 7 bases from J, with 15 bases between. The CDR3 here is CASSLQTGPFEKLFF. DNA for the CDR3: TGTGCCAGCAGCTTGCAGACAGGACCGTTTGAAAAACTGTTTTTT.

The CDR3 loop is CAWSENRGYTF. DNA for the CDR3: TGTGCCTGGAGTGAAAACAGGGGCTACACCTTC. This chain connects TRBV30 to TRBJ1-2, with D perhaps matching TRBD1 (5 bases). The CDR3 is made up of 11 amino acids. Germline V gene lookup returns CDR1 GTSNPN and CDR2 SVGIG (reference sequence). Trimming took 1 base from V and 8 from J, leaving 8 bases between them.

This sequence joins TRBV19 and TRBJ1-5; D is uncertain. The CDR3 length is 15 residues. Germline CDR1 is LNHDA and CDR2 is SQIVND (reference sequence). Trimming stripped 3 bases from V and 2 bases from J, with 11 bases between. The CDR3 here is CASSIEGRGNQPQHF. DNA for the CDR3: TGTGCCAGTAGTATTGAGGGAAGGGGCAATCAGCCCCAGCATTTT.

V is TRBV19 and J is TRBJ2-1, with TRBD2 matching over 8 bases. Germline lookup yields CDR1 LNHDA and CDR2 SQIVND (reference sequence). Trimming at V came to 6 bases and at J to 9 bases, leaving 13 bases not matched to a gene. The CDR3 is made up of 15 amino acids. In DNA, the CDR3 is TGTGCCAGTAGGCCCCCCTCATCCGGGGGGGGTGAGCAGTTCTTC. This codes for CASRPPSSGGGEQFF.

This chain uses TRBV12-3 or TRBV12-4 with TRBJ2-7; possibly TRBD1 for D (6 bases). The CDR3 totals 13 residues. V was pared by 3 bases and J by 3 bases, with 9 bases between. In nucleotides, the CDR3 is TGTGCCAGCAGTTTGGACAGAGTCTACGAGCAGTACTTC. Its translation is CASSLDRVYEQYF.

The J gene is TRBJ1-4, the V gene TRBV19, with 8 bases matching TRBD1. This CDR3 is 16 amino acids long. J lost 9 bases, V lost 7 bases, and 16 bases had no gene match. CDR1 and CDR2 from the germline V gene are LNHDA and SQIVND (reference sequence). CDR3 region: CASNAGQDFGPKKLFF. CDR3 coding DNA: TGTGCCAGTAATGCGGGACAGGACTTTGGGCCGAAAAAACTGTTTTTT.

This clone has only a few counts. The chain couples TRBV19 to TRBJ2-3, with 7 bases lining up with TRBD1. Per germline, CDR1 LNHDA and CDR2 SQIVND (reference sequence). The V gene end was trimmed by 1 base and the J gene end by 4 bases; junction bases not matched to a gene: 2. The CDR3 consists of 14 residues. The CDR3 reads CASSIGQGPDTQYF. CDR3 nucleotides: TGTGCCAGTAGTATAGGACAGGGACCAGATACGCAGTATTTT.

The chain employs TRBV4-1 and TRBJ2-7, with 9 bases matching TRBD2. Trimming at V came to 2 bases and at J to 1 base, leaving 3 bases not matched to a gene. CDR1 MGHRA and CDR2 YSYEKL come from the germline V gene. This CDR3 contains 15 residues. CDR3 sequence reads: CASSQSGGLSYEQYF. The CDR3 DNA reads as TGCGCCAGCAGCCAAAGCGGGGGGCTTTCCTACGAGCAGTACTTC.

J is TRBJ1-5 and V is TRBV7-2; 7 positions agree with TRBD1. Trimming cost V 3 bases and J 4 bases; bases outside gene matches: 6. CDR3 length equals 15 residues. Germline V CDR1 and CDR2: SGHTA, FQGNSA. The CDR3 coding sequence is TGTGCCAGCAGCTTGACAGGGACGGTTAATCAGCCCCAGCATTTT. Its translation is CASSLTGTVNQPQHF.

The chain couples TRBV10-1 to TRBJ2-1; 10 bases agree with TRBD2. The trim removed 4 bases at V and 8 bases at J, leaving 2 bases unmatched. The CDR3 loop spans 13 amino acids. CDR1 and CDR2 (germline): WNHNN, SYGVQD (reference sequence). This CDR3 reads CASSASGSYEQFF. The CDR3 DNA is TGCGCCAGCAGTGCTAGCGGGAGCTATGAGCAGTTCTTC.

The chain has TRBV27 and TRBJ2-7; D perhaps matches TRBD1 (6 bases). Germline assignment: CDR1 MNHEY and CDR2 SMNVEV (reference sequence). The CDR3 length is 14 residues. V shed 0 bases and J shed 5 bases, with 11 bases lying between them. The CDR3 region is CASSLSRGSNEQYF. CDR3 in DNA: TGTGCCAGCAGTTTATCTAGGGGGTCGAACGAGCAGTACTTC.

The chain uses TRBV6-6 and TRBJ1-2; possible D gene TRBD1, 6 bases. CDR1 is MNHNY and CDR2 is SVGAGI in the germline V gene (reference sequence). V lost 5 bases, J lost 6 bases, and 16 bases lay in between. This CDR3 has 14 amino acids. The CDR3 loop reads CASSAPGVRDGYTF. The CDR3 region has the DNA TGTGCCAGCAGTGCCCCAGGGGTTCGGGATGGCTACACCTTC.

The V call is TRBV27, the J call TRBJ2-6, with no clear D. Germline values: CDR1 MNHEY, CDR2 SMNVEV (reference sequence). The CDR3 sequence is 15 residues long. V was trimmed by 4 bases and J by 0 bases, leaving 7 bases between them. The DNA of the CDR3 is TGTGCCAGCAGTTCTGAGTTCTCTGGGGCCAACGTCCTGACTTTC. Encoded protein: CASSSEFSGANVLTF.

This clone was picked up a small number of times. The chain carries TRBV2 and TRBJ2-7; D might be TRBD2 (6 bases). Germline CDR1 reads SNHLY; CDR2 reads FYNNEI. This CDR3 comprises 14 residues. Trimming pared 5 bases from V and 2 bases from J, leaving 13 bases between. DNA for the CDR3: TGTGCCAGCAGTAGACTAGTTCAGGCCTACGAGCAGTACTTC. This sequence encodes CASSRLVQAYEQYF.

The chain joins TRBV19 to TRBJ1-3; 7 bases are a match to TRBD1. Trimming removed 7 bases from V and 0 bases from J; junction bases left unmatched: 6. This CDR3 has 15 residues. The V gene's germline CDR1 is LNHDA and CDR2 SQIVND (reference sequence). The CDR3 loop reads CASNRQGYSGNTIYF. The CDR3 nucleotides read TGTGCCAGTAACAGACAGGGTTACTCTGGAAACACCATATATTTT.

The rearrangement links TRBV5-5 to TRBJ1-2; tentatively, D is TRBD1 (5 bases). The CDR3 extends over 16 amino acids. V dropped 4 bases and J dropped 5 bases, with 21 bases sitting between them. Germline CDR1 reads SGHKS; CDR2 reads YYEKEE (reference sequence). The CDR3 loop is CASSRIGGAEFYGYTF. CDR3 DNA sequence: TGTGCCAGCAGCCGCATTGGAGGGGCCGAATTTTATGGCTACACCTTC.

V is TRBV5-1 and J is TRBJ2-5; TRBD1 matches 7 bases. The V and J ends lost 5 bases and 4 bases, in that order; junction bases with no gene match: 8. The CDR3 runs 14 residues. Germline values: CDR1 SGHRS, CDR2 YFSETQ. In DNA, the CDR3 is TGCGCCAGCAGATATGGACAGGACGGAGAGACCCAGTACTTC. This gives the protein CASRYGQDGETQYF.

The CDR3 region has the DNA TGTGCCAGCAGTGCAAGCACGGGGAACTATGGCTACACCTTC. It is translated as CASSASTGNYGYTF. The rearrangement joins TRBV2 to TRBJ1-2; D is undetermined. From germline, CDR1 is SNHLY and CDR2 FYNNEI. The CDR3 runs 14 residues. V was clipped by 4 bases and J by 2 bases, with 11 bases between them.

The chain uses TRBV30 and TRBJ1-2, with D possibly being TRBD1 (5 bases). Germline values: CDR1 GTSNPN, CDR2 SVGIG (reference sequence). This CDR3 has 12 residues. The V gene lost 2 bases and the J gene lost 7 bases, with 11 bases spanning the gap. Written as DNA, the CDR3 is TGTGCCTGGAGTTTGGGACTTAGTGGCTACACCTTC. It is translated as CAWSLGLSGYTF.

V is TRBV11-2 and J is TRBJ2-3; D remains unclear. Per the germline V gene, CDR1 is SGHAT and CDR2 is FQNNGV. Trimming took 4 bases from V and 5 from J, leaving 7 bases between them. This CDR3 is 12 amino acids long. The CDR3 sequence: CASSSQQDTQYF. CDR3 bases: TGTGCCAGCAGCTCCCAACAAGATACGCAGTATTTT.

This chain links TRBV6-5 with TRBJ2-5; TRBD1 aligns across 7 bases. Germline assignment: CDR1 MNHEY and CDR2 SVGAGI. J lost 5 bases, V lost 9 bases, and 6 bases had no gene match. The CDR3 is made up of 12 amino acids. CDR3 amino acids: CASNRGGETQYF. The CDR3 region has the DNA TGTGCCAGTAACAGGGGCGGGGAGACCCAGTACTTC.

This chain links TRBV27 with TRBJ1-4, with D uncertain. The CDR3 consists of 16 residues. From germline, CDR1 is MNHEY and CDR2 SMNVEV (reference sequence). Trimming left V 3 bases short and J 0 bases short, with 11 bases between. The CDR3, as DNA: TGTGCCAGCAGTTTGTGGGCAGACGCAACTAATGAAAAACTGTTTTTT. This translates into CASSLWADATNEKLFF.

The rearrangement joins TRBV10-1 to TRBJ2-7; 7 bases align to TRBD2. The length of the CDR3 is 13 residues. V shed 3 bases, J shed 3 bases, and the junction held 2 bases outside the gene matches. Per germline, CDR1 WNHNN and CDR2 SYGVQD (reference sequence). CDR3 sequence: CASSEGGSYEQYF. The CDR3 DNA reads TGCGCCAGCAGTGAAGGCGGGAGCTACGAGCAGTACTTC.

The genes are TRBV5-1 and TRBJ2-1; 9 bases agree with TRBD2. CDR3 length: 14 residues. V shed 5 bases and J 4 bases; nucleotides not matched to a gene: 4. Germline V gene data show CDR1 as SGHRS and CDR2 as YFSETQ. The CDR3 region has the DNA TGCGCCAGCAGTCGCGGGAGGGAGTACAATGAGCAGTTCTTC. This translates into CASSRGREYNEQFF.